The T cell receptor (beta chain) under discussion was sequenced for a study of cytomegalovirus exposure and HLA in healthy donors (TCRdb year 2017). Concerning the study at large: An earlier analysis of more than 550 of the donors reported 276 Gb of sequence data and around 120 million unique TCR beta sequences obtained from roughly 180 million T cells. Approximately 300 gigabases of sequencing data and roughly 80 million unique TCR sequences made up an early release that covered roughly 670 HLA-typed donors. Of the roughly 390 genotyped donors, around 81% fell in the genetic ancestry cluster associated with self-reported Caucasian donors. The study aimed to test whether signatures of past pathogen exposure could be identified by cataloging public T cell receptors. Using immunosequencing, the study profiled T cell repertoires from around 670 subjects and related those repertoires to cytomegalovirus serostatus. Besides the first cohort of 500 to 700 subjects, a separate validation cohort made up of around 120 different subjects was used. High-throughput TCR immunosequencing, statistical association of individual TCRs with disease status, and machine learning were combined to predict cytomegalovirus infection status. To study patterns of TCR occurrence, a later analysis re-analyzed previously published TCR beta repertoires from 666 donors and added high-resolution HLA genotyping. Rather than drawing on any new phenotypic data, the later analysis identified candidate immune exposures from TCR beta sequences and the way those sequences occurred across donors. An earlier analysis of fewer than 750 of the donors used high-throughput TCR beta sequencing to judge whether each TCR beta V gene segment behaved as functional or pseudogenic. Donor age, sex, ethnicity and CMV serostatus were compiled together with the repertoire data. A later genetic analysis took genome-wide SNP genotypes for 398 of the 666 donors and used that subset as a discovery cohort. All discovery cohort repertoires had been generated on a single sequencing platform. Both class I and class II loci were covered by HLA typing, at four-digit resolution. The number of typed donors differed by locus: roughly 620-630 for A, B, C, DRB1 and DQB1; 500 to 550 for DQA1; 606 for DPA1; and roughly 470 for DPB1. Because of strong linkage in the cohort, a handful of DR-DQ haplotypes were treated as single units for association and clustering. Among some 400 genotyped donors of the cohort, an average of about 240,000 unique TCR beta nucleotide sequences were sequenced per donor, around 20% of them non-productive. The paper's findings and limits, for the study overall: Linkage disequilibrium might explain the correlated functional status among segregating V segments, but an unknown experimental factor could not be ruled out. A later genetic analysis reported fewer N-insertions in productive TCRs among donors in an Asian-associated ancestry cluster than the roughly 640-donor mean. In vitro tests confirmed that a few of the cytomegalovirus-associated TCR beta chains recognize cytomegalovirus antigens. While some public TCRs were present in many individuals, most TCR sequences turned up only very rarely across donors. A cluster of highly shared sequence variants was judged likely to be a technical artifact of the sequencing pipeline. The cohort was sequenced for TCR beta chains only, and without alpha or paired-chain data the features that could be detected were limited. CMV serostatus was the only immune exposure information available for the cohort. In a later analysis, HLA-associated TCR beta chains showed more clonal expansion and lower generation probabilities than non-associated chains that were equally common. The earlier analysis of some 540 of the donors excluded some 15 rarely observed V segments, including chromosome 9 orphons, because counts were too low. Roughly uniform sequencing depth across donors was assumed in presence/absence analyses, although this assumption may not hold. Cytomegalovirus status was reported to be diagnosed by the classifier with high specificity and sensitivity in both the original and validation cohorts. The 87-base-pair reads could not distinguish some IMGT-functional V segments, including TRBV6-2 and TRBV6-3, so those segments were excluded. According to a later analysis, parvovirus B19, influenza, CMV and Epstein-Barr virus appeared linked to several top co-occurrence clusters. An association between a missense DCLRE1C variant and V-gene and J-gene trimming of TCR beta chains was found in a later genetic analysis and replicated in an independent cohort. In a later analysis, TCR association rates were found to vary across HLA loci, with the most associated TCRs seen for DRB1 alleles and the fewest for HLA-C alleles. The authors suggested that the approach could potentially be generalized to other disease states and immunological phenotypes. The study gave a list of roughly 150 TCR beta chains associated with cytomegalovirus. In an earlier analysis of some 500 of the donors, most TCR beta V segments appeared in productive rearrangements about 87% or about 30% of the time, broadly matching IMGT annotations. Specific HLA alleles were associated with 15,000 to 20,000 TCR beta sequences at a false discovery rate of 0.05 in a later analysis. In a later analysis, most CMV-associated TCR beta chains were found to appear HLA-restricted, with HLA associations seemingly driven largely by CMV exposure. A further reported finding was that TCR beta sequences accurately predicted the HLA-A and HLA-B alleles for most subjects in the first cohort. Assigning TCR associations to individual alleles was difficult when HLA alleles, especially DR and DQ, strongly co-occurred. Because some donors lacked HLA typing at each locus, the association tests relied only on the typed subset.

From cysteine to phenylalanine, the CDR3 is 16 amino acids long. Only the CDR3 region is kept as DNA, spanning 48 bases read in frame from base 1. Relative to germline, V is missing 7 bases and J is missing 4 bases, with 11 bases of the junction outside any gene match. CDR1 and CDR2, looked up from the germline V gene (reference sequence), are LNHDA and SQIVND. Library construction relied on the immunoSEQ multiplex PCR assay. The multiplex PCR relied on a mix of 60 forward primers for TCR Vbeta segments and 13 reverse primers for TCR Jbeta segments. A multiplex PCR assay on genomic DNA amplified the CDR3 region of rearranged TCR beta genes. Amplified TCR beta libraries were sequenced as 87-base-pair reads on the Illumina HiSeq System. On the study's bioinformatics: A later analysis tallied about 77 million unique TCR beta chains across the 700 or so repertoires, and about 10 million of those chains were shared by two or more donors. Raw reads were error-corrected and collapsed into unique sequences by a nearest-neighbor algorithm in which closely related sequences were merged to remove PCR and sequencing errors. Alignment of CDR3 sequences to IMGT reference sequences was used to assign V, D and J gene segments. For a sequence to be retained, at least a six-nucleotide match to both a V gene segment and a J gene segment was required. A rearrangement counted as productive if the CDR3 had no stop codons and remained in frame with V and J, and every other rearrangement counted as non-productive. CDR3 was defined by IMGT convention, running from the second conserved V-encoded cysteine to the conserved J-encoded phenylalanine. The earlier analysis of approximately 500 of the donors excluded sequences that lacked an unambiguous match to a single V gene segment. In an earlier analysis of approximately 550 of the donors, V segments were called functional above 56.7% productive rearrangements and were called segregating when the between-donor standard deviation exceeded 5%. A statistical classification framework was built to diagnose cytomegalovirus status from the catalog of TCR beta chain sequences. In a later analysis, V and J genes were assigned by comparing TCR nucleotide sequences against IMGT/GENE-DB human TR gene sequences. The TCRdist pipeline was used in a later analysis to assign CDR3 sequences and most-parsimonious VDJ recombination scenarios. In a later analysis, each TCR beta chain was defined by its CDR3 amino acid sequence together with its V-gene family, and reads lacking a unique V-gene family were excluded. In a later analysis, several hundred highly shared, low-generation-probability nucleotide sequences were removed to address suspected cross-contamination and a sequencing artifact. In a later analysis, a clonal expansion index was calculated for each public chain from normalized within-repertoire ranks of inferred template counts. In a later analysis, generation probabilities were computed using a VDJ recombination model fitted to out-of-frame rearrangements, and the results were checked against IGoR. In a later analysis, TCR-TCR, TCR-HLA and TCR-CMV co-occurrence was scored with hypergeometric tests, and a repertoire-size bias correction was applied to TCR pairs. To estimate false discovery rates, a later analysis permuted the HLA or CMV assignments 20 times. A later analysis grouped co-occurring TCRs with DBSCAN, adding TCRdist sequence similarity when clustering within HLA-allele-positive subsets. For co-occurrence clustering, repertoires with fewer than 30,000 or more than 120,000 public chains were excluded, along with five or six repertoires with anomalous nucleotide sharing. TCRdb obtained this table from immuneACCESS and retained in-frame rearrangements with V and J assigned. These tables miss some clones; where compared with another copy, unresolved V genes account for less than half of the shortfall, and the remainder is unexplained. The V and J calls and clone size come from that table; D and trimming were worked out from the DNA. The sample table records 100,000 to 150,000 clones; about 73% of these occur just once. The top ten constitute less than 3.5% of the sample.

This clone was observed a few times. Its binding antigen is unknown. Base qualities are missing; no much larger clone stands one base away. In total, fewer than 750 healthy bone marrow donors made up the cohort. At the time of sampling, every cohort member was nominally healthy, though immune exposures that went unrecorded were likely present. CMV serostatus was positive for approximately 300 and negative for about 50% of the roughly 700 cohort members, and was not recorded for this donor. Every donor gave a peripheral blood sample, and the peripheral blood mononuclear cells from that sample were used for TCR beta sequencing. The Qiagen DNeasy Blood Extraction Kit was used to extract genomic DNA from the blood cell samples.

Sequencing was done on a sample of PBMCs. The rearranged segments are TRBV19 and TRBJ2-2; 8 central nucleotides agree with TRBD2. The TCR comes from a human donor in good health. The nucleotide sequence reads as follows: TGTGCCAGTAATGATTGGGATCTAGCGGGCACCGGGGAGCTGTTTTTT. Its product reads: CASNDWDLAGTGELFF.